This TCR beta chain was profiled in a study of relationships among human T cell subsets (dated by TCRdb to the early 2010s). Study-level background: Eight distinct blood T cell populations were sequenced: pan T, CD8 cytotoxic, regulatory, Th1, Th2, naive plus transitional, activated and memory cells. What the study reported, not specific to this receptor: Substantial sharing of CDR3s among Th1, Th2 and regulatory T cells was interpreted as suggestive of stochastic cell fate choices. No statistically significant differences in V, D and J usage, CDR3 length or N-nucleotide additions were observed among the seven subsets. More than 60% of CD8+ cytotoxic sequences came from clones with more than 100 reads, while the regulatory and Th2 subsets showed few clones of that size. The bead-based sorting could not exclude a CD4+CD8+ double-positive population.

CDR1 is given as SQVTM and CDR2 as ANQGSEA, both from the germline V gene. The CDR3 measures 14 amino acids from cysteine to phenylalanine. Of all the DNA, just the CDR3 is kept, 42 bases in frame from base 1. V and J are trimmed by 4 bases and 3 bases, and the gene matches miss 6 bases of the junction. The receptor library was made with multiplex PCR. The instrument was a 454 GS FLX. TCR alpha and beta CDR3 regions were amplified from mRNA by semiquantitative ARM-PCR. In ARM-PCR, tagged nested gene-specific primers were used first, and exponential amplification was then carried out by communal superprimers. Before the second amplification round was performed on first-round PCR products, the nested primers were removed by exonuclease. Amplicons were sequenced on the 454 platform, which allows rapid sequencing of millions of DNA fragments without cloning bias. A read mappable to both V and J germline segments was defined as an effective read. Concerning the study's data processing: Reads were assigned to germline V, D and J segments with IRmap, which uses pyromap, a Smith-Waterman modification adapted to 454 sequencing errors. D-beta assignments were filtered with cutoffs set at the 99th percentile of alignment scores obtained from simulated random sequences. CDR3 was defined as the amino acids between the conserved V-segment Y[YFLI]C motif and the J-segment [FW]GXGT motif. Repertoire diversity was estimated with a compound Poisson process model previously applied to large-scale EST data. A procedure for detecting cross-contamination was used to argue that sample contamination was not the source of the shared CDR3s. TCRdb trimmed public reads at Q25 via fastp, called clones via MiXCR and kept in-frame beta chains. Identical CDR3 proteins give one entry, which carries the most common genes and DNA. In this record, the V and J calls reflect TCRdb's handling and not the investigators' own analysis. Within this sample are roughly 5,000 distinct CDR3 sequences, with around 62% of them counted one time only. The top ten hold 57% of the sample.

With respect to this clonotype: Its antigen is still unknown. No quality values exist for individual bases; no much larger clone is one base distant.

For isolation of CD8+ cytotoxic T cells, negative selection was performed with anti-CD4 multisort beads, and positive selection with anti-CD8 beads was then performed. Miltenyi superparamagnetic beads coated with subset-specific monoclonal antibodies were used to isolate the T cell subsets. Every T cell population was isolated from peripheral blood. Mononuclear cells were obtained from whole blood by Ficoll separation, and monocytes were then depleted with anti-CD14 microbeads. Right after isolation, the cell populations were resuspended in RNAprotect reagent. Source material: CD8+ T cells sorted from blood. This receptor chain uses TRBV29-1 and TRBJ2-1; TRBD2 matches 7 bases in the middle. This clonotype was sampled from a man aged 40-49 years in good health. The CDR3 is CSVVGLGVYNEQFF. Read as DNA, the sequence is TGCAGCGTTGTCGGACTAGGGGTCTACAATGAGCAGTTCTTC.